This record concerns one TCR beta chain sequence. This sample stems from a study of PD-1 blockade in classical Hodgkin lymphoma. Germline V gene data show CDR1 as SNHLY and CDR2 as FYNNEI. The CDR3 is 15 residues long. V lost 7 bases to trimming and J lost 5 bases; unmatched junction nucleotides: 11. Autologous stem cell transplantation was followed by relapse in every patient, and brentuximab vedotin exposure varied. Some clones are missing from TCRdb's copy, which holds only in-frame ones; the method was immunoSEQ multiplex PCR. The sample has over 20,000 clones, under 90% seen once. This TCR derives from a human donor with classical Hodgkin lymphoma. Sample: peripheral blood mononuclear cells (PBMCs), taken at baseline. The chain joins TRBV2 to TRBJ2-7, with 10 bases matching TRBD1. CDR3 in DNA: TGTGCCAGCACCCTTTCCGGGACAGGGGTCCACGAGCAGTACTTC. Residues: CASTLSGTGVHEQYF. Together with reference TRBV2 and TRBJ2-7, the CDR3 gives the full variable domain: EPEVTQTPSHQVTQMGQEVILRCVPISNHLYFYWYRQILGQKVEFLVSFYNNEISEKSEIFDDQFSVERPDGSNFTLKIRSTKLEDSAMYFCASTLSGTGVHEQYFGPGTRLTVT.